Listed below are T cell receptor beta chains from one sample, sequenced in a study of cytomegalovirus exposure and HLA in healthy donors. Measured with immunoSEQ multiplex PCR; TCRdb has only the in-frame clones, and not every one. The profile shows some 56,000 clones, approximately 90% of them singletons. Sequencing was performed on PBMCs. The receptors come from a young man in good health and CMV-seronegative. CDR3s include the opening cysteine and the closing phenylalanine or tryptophan. The D gene is left open where the match is weak. Some rows have no size entry. The others give once, few or many, or a class for an expanded clone.

j_gene	len	v_gene	abundance	d_gene	CDR3aa	CDR3nt
TRBJ2-3	16	TRBV5-4	NA	TRBD2	CASSPAGGVPPETQYF	TGTGCCAGCAGCCCCGCGGGAGGGGTCCCGCCAGAGACGCAGTATTTT
TRBJ2-4	16	TRBV7-9	NA	TRBD2	CASSLNGGRARNIQYF	TGTGCCAGCAGCTTAAATGGCGGGAGGGCGAGGAACATTCAGTACTTC
TRBJ2-3	16	TRBV7-3	NA	TRBD2	CASSLGGSGSTDTQYF	TGTGCCAGCAGCTTGGGCGGGAGTGGGAGCACAGATACGCAGTATTTT
TRBJ2-1	13	TRBV18	NA	NA	CASSGHLGDEQFF	TGTGCCAGCTCCGGACATTTAGGGGATGAGCAGTTCTTC
TRBJ2-3	16	TRBV7-3	NA	TRBD2	CASSLSGSGKADTQYF	TGTGCCAGCAGCTTAAGTGGTAGCGGGAAGGCAGATACGCAGTATTTT
TRBJ2-1	15	TRBV9	NA	NA	CASSPDLQTYNEQFF	TGTGCCAGCAGCCCCGACCTACAGACCTACAATGAGCAGTTCTTC
TRBJ2-1	14	TRBV7-9	NA	TRBD2	CASSIAGGMNEQFF	TGTGCCAGCAGCATAGCGGGGGGAATGAATGAGCAGTTCTTC
TRBJ2-1	16	TRBV5-5	NA	TRBD1	CASSSSVGQGYNEQFF	TGTGCCAGCAGCTCTTCGGTGGGACAGGGGTACAATGAGCAGTTCTTC
TRBJ2-2	14	TRBV19	few	TRBD2	CASTSGRALGELFF	TGTGCCAGTACTAGCGGGAGGGCCCTGGGGGAGCTGTTTTTT
TRBJ2-7	14	TRBV28	NA	TRBD1	CASSSRTGSYEQYF	TGTGCCAGCAGTTCCCGGACAGGGTCCTACGAGCAGTACTTC
TRBJ2-1	11	TRBV7-2	NA	NA	CASSVLNEQFF	TGTGCCAGCAGCGTACTCAATGAGCAGTTCTTC
TRBJ1-4	15	TRBV9	NA	NA	CASTRGGSFNEKLFF	TGTGCCAGCACCCGTGGAGGGTCATTTAATGAAAAACTGTTTTTT
TRBJ2-1	15	TRBV11-3	NA	NA	CASSFDGSPYNEQFF	TGTGCCAGCAGCTTCGACGGGAGCCCCTACAATGAGCAGTTCTTC
TRBJ1-2	15	TRBV28	NA	TRBD1	CASSETQGNNYGYTF	TGTGCCAGCAGTGAGACACAGGGGAATAACTATGGCTACACCTTC
TRBJ2-7	14	TRBV29-1	NA	TRBD2	CSVEGTSGAYEQYF	TGCAGCGTTGAGGGGACTAGCGGGGCCTACGAGCAGTACTTC
TRBJ2-1	16	TRBV9	NA	TRBD2	CASSTGLAGILNEQFF	TGTGCCAGCAGCACAGGACTAGCGGGGATACTAAATGAGCAGTTCTTC
TRBJ2-5	15	TRBV9	NA	NA	CASSVGSGVHETQYF	TGTGCCAGCAGCGTAGGGTCGGGAGTTCACGAGACCCAGTACTTC
TRBJ1-5	17	TRBV13	NA	TRBD1	CASSLQTGVESNQPQHF	TGTGCCAGCAGCCTCCAGACAGGGGTAGAGAGCAATCAGCCCCAGCATTTT
TRBJ2-6	16	TRBV18	NA	NA	CASSPNRLSGANVLTF	TGTGCCAGCTCACCAAACAGGCTCTCTGGGGCCAACGTCCTGACTTTC
TRBJ2-7	15	TRBV15	NA	TRBD1	CATSREGQGLDEQYF	TGTGCCACCAGCAGAGAGGGACAGGGTCTCGACGAGCAGTACTTC
TRBJ2-1	16	TRBV2	NA	TRBD2	CASSRTSGTAYNEQFF	TGTGCCAGCAGTCGGACTAGCGGGACCGCCTACAATGAGCAGTTCTTC
TRBJ2-5	18	TRBV4-2	NA	NA	CASSQQSSASWYQETQYF	TGTGCCAGCAGCCAACAATCTAGCGCATCTTGGTACCAAGAGACCCAGTACTTC
TRBJ1-2	13	TRBV19	NA	NA	CASTMRRGDGYTF	TGTGCCAGTACCATGAGGAGGGGCGACGGCTACACCTTC
TRBJ2-5	15	TRBV4-3	NA	TRBD1	CASSQETGGAETQYF	TGCGCCAGCAGCCAAGAGACAGGGGGCGCCGAGACCCAGTACTTC
TRBJ2-1	15	TRBV7-9	once	NA	CASSFARGGVLILFF	TGTGCCAGCAGCTTTGCTAGAGGGGGGGTCCTTATACTGTTCTTC
TRBJ2-7	15	TRBV7-2	NA	TRBD2	CASSLSLAGGLEQYF	TGTGCCAGCAGCTTGTCGCTAGCGGGAGGGCTGGAGCAGTACTTC
TRBJ2-7	16	TRBV27	NA	TRBD2	CASSSPRIAGLGEQYF	TGTGCCAGCAGTTCCCCCCGGATAGCGGGATTGGGTGAGCAGTACTTC
TRBJ2-5	14	TRBV2	NA	NA	CASRDLQGRETQYF	TGTGCCAGCAGGGACTTACAGGGTAGGGAGACCCAGTACTTC
TRBJ2-1	12	TRBV19	NA	NA	CASSMWSNEQFF	TGTGCCAGTAGTATGTGGAGCAATGAGCAGTTCTTC
TRBJ1-1	14	TRBV6-1	once	TRBD1	CASRGQGGYTEAFF	TGTGCCAGCAGGGGACAGGGTGGGTACACTGAAGCTTTCTTT
TRBJ2-3	15	TRBV5-6	NA	NA	CASSWRRELVDTQYF	TGTGCCAGCAGCTGGCGCCGGGAGCTCGTAGATACGCAGTATTTT
TRBJ2-5	12	TRBV29-1	NA	NA	CSVEGTEETQYF	TGCAGCGTTGAAGGGACAGAAGAGACCCAGTACTTC
TRBJ2-1	16	TRBV14	NA	TRBD2	CASSQELAGVFGEQFF	TGTGCCAGCAGCCAAGAACTAGCGGGAGTCTTCGGTGAGCAGTTCTTC
TRBJ2-1	17	TRBV7-8	NA	TRBD2	CASSPRLAGGVYNEQFF	TGTGCCAGCAGCCCTCGACTAGCGGGAGGCGTTTACAATGAGCAGTTCTTC
TRBJ2-3	14	TRBV28	NA	NA	CASKPRYRTDTQYF	TGTGCCAGCAAACCCAGATATCGCACAGATACGCAGTATTTT
TRBJ2-7	15	TRBV5-1	NA	TRBD2	CASSLAAGEWSEQYF	TGCGCCAGCAGCTTGGCCGCGGGAGAGTGGTCCGAGCAGTACTTC
TRBJ1-2	14	TRBV29-1	NA	NA	CSVYAGSSFYGYTF	TGCAGCGTTTATGCAGGGTCCTCCTTCTATGGCTACACCTTC
TRBJ2-1	15	TRBV7-6	NA	NA	CASSSEGAKDNEQFF	TGTGCCAGCAGCTCGGAGGGGGCGAAGGACAATGAGCAGTTCTTC
TRBJ2-1	15	TRBV4-1	NA	TRBD2	CASSPPGTSGIFQFF	TGCGCCAGCAGCCCCCCCGGGACTAGCGGTATCTTTCAGTTCTTC
TRBJ2-1	15	TRBV6-5	NA	TRBD2	CASSPGLAGGVEQFF	TGTGCCAGCAGTCCGGGACTAGCGGGAGGGGTTGAGCAGTTCTTC
TRBJ2-1	15	TRBV27	NA	TRBD2	CASRGERGLYNEQFF	TGTGCCAGCAGAGGAGAGCGGGGGTTATACAATGAGCAGTTCTTC
TRBJ2-5	15	TRBV19	NA	TRBD2	CASSTGGRFRKTQYF	TGTGCCAGTAGTACTGGCGGGAGGTTTCGGAAGACCCAGTACTTC
TRBJ2-1	13	TRBV7-3	NA	TRBD1	CASSRTRDSDWFF	TGTGCCAGCAGCCGAACCCGGGACAGTGATTGGTTCTTC
TRBJ2-5	15	TRBV7-9	NA	NA	CASSLVLGVQETQYF	TGTGCCAGCAGCTTAGTTTTGGGCGTCCAAGAGACCCAGTACTTC
TRBJ1-1	15	TRBV28	NA	NA	CASMYSRGVNTEAFF	TGTGCCAGCATGTATTCGCGGGGTGTAAACACTGAAGCTTTCTTT
TRBJ2-3	15	TRBV4-2	NA	NA	CASSQYTGFTDTQYF	TGTGCCAGCAGCCAGTACACGGGATTCACAGATACGCAGTATTTT
TRBJ2-7	16	TRBV4-1	NA	TRBD2	CASSQPQRGDLYEQYF	TGCGCCAGCAGCCAACCCCAGCGGGGGGATCTCTACGAGCAGTACTTC
TRBJ1-2	15	TRBV6-6	NA	TRBD1	CASSSKNRDRVGYTF	TGTGCCAGCAGTTCCAAGAACCGGGACAGGGTCGGCTACACCTTC
TRBJ1-5	16	TRBV28	NA	TRBD1	CASSLYIGTGNQPQHF	TGTGCCAGCAGTTTATACATCGGGACAGGGAATCAGCCCCAGCATTTT
TRBJ2-7	16	TRBV27	NA	NA	CASSFLGGQGEYEQYF	TGTGCCAGCAGTTTTTTAGGGGGGCAGGGGGAGTACGAGCAGTACTTC
TRBJ2-7	15	TRBV6-5	NA	NA	CASSYYSGGTYEQYF	TGTGCCAGCAGTTACTATAGCGGAGGGACCTACGAGCAGTACTTC
TRBJ2-3	14	TRBV7-9	NA	NA	CASSFSGVGDTQYF	TGTGCCAGCAGCTTTTCCGGGGTGGGAGATACGCAGTATTTT
TRBJ2-5	15	TRBV9	NA	TRBD1	CASSLTGGGLETQYF	TGTGCCAGCAGCCTTACAGGGGGCGGATTGGAGACCCAGTACTTC
TRBJ2-7	14	TRBV18	once	TRBD1	CASSPGTGAYEQYF	TGTGCCAGCTCACCCGGGACAGGGGCCTACGAGCAGTACTTC
TRBJ2-1	19	TRBV9	NA	TRBD1	CASSVSPGTGRSSYNEQFF	TGTGCCAGCAGCGTATCGCCCGGGACAGGGCGAAGCTCCTACAATGAGCAGTTCTTC
TRBJ1-1	15	TRBV18	NA	NA	CASSPGNRVGTEAFF	TGTGCCAGCTCACCAGGAAACAGGGTGGGGACTGAAGCTTTCTTT
TRBJ2-4	13	TRBV19	NA	TRBD1	CASSTGQGNIQYF	TGTGCCAGTAGTACAGGACAGGGGAACATTCAGTACTTC